The 13 T cell receptor beta chains presented below share a single source sample, sequenced in a study of blood T cell repertoires in COVID-19 (dated by TCRdb to about 2020). The method was the immunoSEQ multiplex PCR assay. The immuneACCESS repertoire file appears here via TCRdb, limited to in-frame rearrangements. These files lack a portion of the clones; in checked studies, under half of the deficit traces to unresolved V genes, and the cause of the others is not known. Recorded for this sample are 250,000 or so clones; 85% to 90% of them occurred a single time. In total, the top ten clones hold just over 0.85% of the sample. The sample taken for sequencing was PBMCs or T cells enriched from blood (not recorded which). Receptor source: a man aged 45-65 years who had been exposed to COVID-19.

The chain recombines TRBV7-6 with TRBJ2-2; 7 bases line up with TRBD1. The CDR3 loop spans 18 amino acids. V was pared by 2 bases and J by 0 bases, with 9 bases of the junction left unmatched. The germline V gene encodes CDR1 SGHVS and CDR2 FNYEAQ. Here the CDR3 reads CASSLKLGQDANTGELFF. The CDR3 DNA follows: TGTGCCAGCAGCTTAAAGCTCGGACAGGACGCGAACACCGGGGAGCTGTTTTTT.

The chain uses TRBV28 and TRBJ1-2, with TRBD1 matching 8 bases. J was trimmed by 7 bases and V by 1 base; bases with no gene match: 5. In germline, CDR1 is MDHEN, CDR2 SYDVKM. There are 14 residues in the CDR3. As DNA, the CDR3 is TGTGCCAGCAGTTTATACGACAGGGGAGGTGGCTACACCTTC. Its protein is CASSLYDRGGGYTF.

The chain combines TRBV7-8 with TRBJ2-7; 7 positions agree with TRBD1. The V gene end was trimmed by 3 bases and the J gene end by 2 bases; junction bases not matched to a gene: 16. This CDR3 region has 18 residues. The germline V gene encodes CDR1 SGHVS and CDR2 FQNEAQ. CDR3 amino acids: CASSLYIRTGPTTYEQYV. CDR3 nucleotides: TGTGCCAGCAGCTTGTACATTAGGACAGGACCGACTACCTACGAGCAGTACGTC.

V and J are TRBV6-6 and TRBJ1-4; the D is unclear. Germline V CDR1 and CDR2: MNHNY, SVGAGI (reference sequence). The CDR3 length is 15 residues. Trimming removed 6 bases at V and 4 bases at J, with 15 bases between. Here the CDR3 reads CASRLLERSNEKLFF. The CDR3 nucleotides are TGTGCCAGCAGGCTACTGGAGCGCAGTAATGAAAAACTGTTTTTT.

The chain carries TRBV28 and TRBJ2-7; TRBD2 matches at 13 bases. This CDR3 is 15 amino acids long. V lost 6 bases to trimming and J lost 7 bases; unmatched junction nucleotides: 9. CDR1 MDHEN and CDR2 SYDVKM come from the germline V gene. The CDR3 loop is CASRMTSGRSGEQYV. The DNA of the CDR3 is TGTGCCAGCAGGATGACTAGCGGGAGGTCGGGGGAGCAGTACGTC.

The chain joins TRBV14 to TRBJ1-5; D not resolved. Germline V gene lookup returns CDR1 SGHDN and CDR2 FVKESK. The V end was cut by 5 bases, the J end by 4 bases, with 6 bases between. This CDR3 is built from 12 residues. CDR3 loop: CASSLANQPQHF. In nucleotides, the CDR3 is TGTGCCAGCAGCTTAGCGAATCAGCCCCAGCATTTT.

In its sample, this clone was seen once. The chain combines TRBV19 with TRBJ1-2, with 9 bases aligning to TRBD1. This CDR3 has 14 residues. Germline V gene data show CDR1 as LNHDA and CDR2 as SQIVND (reference sequence). V lost 3 bases and J lost 7; bases outside the gene matches: 6. The CDR3 here is CASSIMGQGSGYTF. In DNA form, the CDR3 reads TGTGCCAGTAGTATTATGGGACAGGGCTCTGGCTACACCTTC.

The chain links TRBV29-1 to TRBJ2-4; the match to TRBD1 covers 8 bases. After removal of 8 bases from V and 8 bases from J, the junction contained 8 bases not matched to a gene. Looked up from germline, CDR1 is SQVTM and CDR2 is ANQGSEA. This CDR3 has 12 amino acids. CDR3 nucleotide sequence: TGCAGCATCGGACAGGGTGGGGACATTCAGTACTTC. Protein: CSIGQGGDIQYF.

V and J are TRBV11-3 and TRBJ1-1; D is unresolved. CDR3 length: 13 residues. V gave up 3 bases and J gave up 3 bases, with 8 bases separating them. Germline lookup yields CDR1 SGHNT and CDR2 YENEEA. The CDR3 nucleotides read TGTGCCAGCAGCTTGGGAGTATACACTGAAGCTTTCTTT. Amino acids: CASSLGVYTEAFF.

V gene TRBV5-1 combines with J gene TRBJ2-2; D is ambiguous. The germline V and J ends were trimmed by 0 bases and 2 bases, with 5 bases remaining between them. Germline-derived CDR1 and CDR2 are SGHRS and YFSETQ. The CDR3 consists of 14 residues. DNA for the CDR3: TGCGCCAGCAGCTTGGGACACAACACCGGGGAGCTGTTTTTT. It specifies CASSLGHNTGELFF.

The rearrangement links TRBV7-6 to TRBJ1-1; D is perhaps TRBD1 (6 bases). The CDR3 has 15 amino acids. V lost 2 bases and J 0 bases, leaving 10 bases between the germline ends. Germline V gene data show CDR1 as SGHVS and CDR2 as FNYEAQ. CDR3 sequence reads: CASSLTTGVNTEAFF. For the CDR3, the DNA is TGTGCCAGCAGCTTAACGACAGGAGTGAACACTGAAGCTTTCTTT.

This chain uses TRBV27 with TRBJ1-6, with D unclear. The CDR3 extends over 15 amino acids. V lost 0 bases, J lost 0 bases, and 3 bases lay in between. CDR1 MNHEY and CDR2 SMNVEV come from the germline V gene (reference sequence). The CDR3 sequence is CASSLSSSYNSPLHF. The CDR3 bases are TGTGCCAGCAGTTTATCCTCCTCCTATAATTCACCCCTCCACTTT.

The rearrangement joins TRBV10-3 to TRBJ2-1; 16 nucleotides match TRBD2. Trimming at V came to 4 bases and at J to 0 bases, leaving 3 bases not matched to a gene. Germline lookup yields CDR1 ENHRY and CDR2 SYGVKD. This CDR3 is 18 amino acids long. The CDR3 bases are TGTGCCATCAGTGGGGGACTAGCGGGAGGGAGCTCCTACAATGAGCAGTTCTTC. Amino acid sequence: CAISGGLAGGSSYNEQFF.